The source of this TCR beta chain is a study of cytomegalovirus exposure and HLA in healthy donors. Study-wide context: The study's early data release held about 85 million unique TCRs from HLA-typed donors.

Trimming removed 2 bases from V and 10 bases from J, with 12 bases in between. The CDR3 extends over 12 amino acids. Per germline, CDR1 SGHTS and CDR2 YDEGEE. The PCR made use of 60 Vbeta and 13 Jbeta primers. Profiled with immunoSEQ multiplex PCR; TCRdb holds only in-frame clones, not every one. Found here are tens of thousands of clones, around 76% of them singletons; the top ten hold about 0.53%. J is TRBJ1-1 and V is TRBV5-8, with D perhaps matching TRBD1 (6 bases). This clonotype was sampled from a man younger than 45 in good health and CMV-seronegative. Material: PBMCs. The CDR3 bases are TGTGCCAGCAGCTTCAGGGACATGAGAGCTTTCTTT. It codes for CASSFRDMRAFF. The full variable domain, in which reference TRBV5-8 and TRBJ1-1 provide the parts outside the CDR3, is EAGVTQSPTHLIKTRGQQATLRCSPISGHTSVYWYQQALGLGLQFLLWYDEGEERNRGNFPPRFSGRQFPNYSSELNVNALELEDSALYLCASSFRDMRAFFGQGTRLTVV.